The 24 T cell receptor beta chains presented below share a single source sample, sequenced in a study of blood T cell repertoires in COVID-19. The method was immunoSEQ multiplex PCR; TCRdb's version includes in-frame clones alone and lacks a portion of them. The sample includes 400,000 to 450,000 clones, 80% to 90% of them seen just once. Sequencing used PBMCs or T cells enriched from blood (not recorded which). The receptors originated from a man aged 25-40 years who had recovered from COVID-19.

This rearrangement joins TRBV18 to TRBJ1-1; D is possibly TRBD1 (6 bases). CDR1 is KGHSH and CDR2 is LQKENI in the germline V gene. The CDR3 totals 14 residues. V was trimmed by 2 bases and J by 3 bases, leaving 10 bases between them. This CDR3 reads CASSPGRGDTEAFF. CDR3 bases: TGTGCCAGCTCACCAGGGAGGGGGGACACTGAAGCTTTCTTT. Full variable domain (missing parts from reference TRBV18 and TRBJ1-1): NAGVMQNPRHLVRRRGQEARLRCSPMKGHSHVYWYRQLPEEGLKFMVYLQKENIIDESGMPKERFSAEFPKEGPSILRIQQVVRGDSAAYFCASSPGRGDTEAFFGQGTRLTVV.

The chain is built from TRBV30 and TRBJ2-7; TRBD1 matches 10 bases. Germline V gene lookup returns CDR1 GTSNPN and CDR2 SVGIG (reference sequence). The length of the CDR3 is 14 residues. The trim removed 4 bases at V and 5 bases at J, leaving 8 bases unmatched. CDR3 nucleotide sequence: TGTGCCTGGAACCCGGGACAGGGGTTCCACGAGCAGTACTTC. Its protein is CAWNPGQGFHEQYF.

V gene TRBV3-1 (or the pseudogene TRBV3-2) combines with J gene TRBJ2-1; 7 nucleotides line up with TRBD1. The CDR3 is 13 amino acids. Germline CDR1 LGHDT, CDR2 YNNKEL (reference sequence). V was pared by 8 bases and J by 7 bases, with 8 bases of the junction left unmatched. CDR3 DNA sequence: TGTGCCAGCGGGCGTCAGGGGGAGAATGAGCAGTTCTTC. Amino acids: CASGRQGENEQFF.

This CDR3 reads CASSTGQGISTEAFF. In DNA, the CDR3 is TGTGCCAGCAGCACGGGACAGGGGATCAGCACTGAAGCTTTCTTT. The rearrangement uses TRBV28 and TRBJ1-1; the match to TRBD1 covers 10 bases. J gave up 4 bases and V 6 bases, and 8 bases lay outside the gene matches. Per germline, CDR1 MDHEN and CDR2 SYDVKM. The CDR3 runs to 15 residues.

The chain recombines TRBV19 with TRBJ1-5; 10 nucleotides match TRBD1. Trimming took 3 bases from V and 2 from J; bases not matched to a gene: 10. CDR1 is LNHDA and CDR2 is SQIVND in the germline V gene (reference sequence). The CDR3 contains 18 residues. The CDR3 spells CASSITRQGAVGNQPQHF. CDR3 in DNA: TGTGCCAGTAGTATTACAAGACAGGGGGCGGTGGGCAATCAGCCCCAGCATTTT. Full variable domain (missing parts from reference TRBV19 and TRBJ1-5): DGGITQSPKYLFRKEGQNVTLSCEQNLNHDAMYWYRQDPGQGLRLIYYSQIVNDFQKGDIAEGYSVSREKKESFPLTVTSAQKNPTAFYLCASSITRQGAVGNQPQHFGDGTRLSIL.

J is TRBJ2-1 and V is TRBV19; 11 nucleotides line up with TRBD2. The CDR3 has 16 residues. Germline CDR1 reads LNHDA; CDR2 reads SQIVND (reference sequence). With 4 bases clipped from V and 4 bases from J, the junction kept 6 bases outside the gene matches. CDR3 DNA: TGTGCCAGTAGTAACCAACTAGCGGGAGTTTACAATGAGCAGTTCTTC. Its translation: CASSNQLAGVYNEQFF.

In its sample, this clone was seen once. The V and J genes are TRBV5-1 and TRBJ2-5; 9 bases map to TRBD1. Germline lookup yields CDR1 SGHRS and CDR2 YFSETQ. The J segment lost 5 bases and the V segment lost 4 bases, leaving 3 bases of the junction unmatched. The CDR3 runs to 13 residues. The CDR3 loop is CASSSGTGETQYF. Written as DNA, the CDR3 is TGCGCCAGCAGCAGCGGGACAGGGGAGACCCAGTACTTC.

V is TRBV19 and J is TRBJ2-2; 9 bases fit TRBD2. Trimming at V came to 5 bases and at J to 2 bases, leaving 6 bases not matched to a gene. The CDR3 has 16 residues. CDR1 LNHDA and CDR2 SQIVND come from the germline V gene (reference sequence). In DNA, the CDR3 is TGTGCCAGTAGTTCCTCAGCGGGAGGTAACACCGGGGAGCTGTTTTTT. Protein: CASSSSAGGNTGELFF.

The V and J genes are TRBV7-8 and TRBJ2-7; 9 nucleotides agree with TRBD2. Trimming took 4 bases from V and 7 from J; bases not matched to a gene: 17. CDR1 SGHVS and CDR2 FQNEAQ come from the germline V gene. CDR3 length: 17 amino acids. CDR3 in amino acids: CASSYPPMAGGWREQYF. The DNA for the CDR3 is TGTGCCAGCAGCTACCCACCCATGGCGGGAGGGTGGAGGGAGCAGTACTTC.

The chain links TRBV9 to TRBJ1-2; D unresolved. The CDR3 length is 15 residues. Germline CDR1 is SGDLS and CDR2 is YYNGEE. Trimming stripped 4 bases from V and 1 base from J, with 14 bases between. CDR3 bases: TGTGCCAGCAGCCCCCGTGAGACTATTAACTATGGCTACACCTTC. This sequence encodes CASSPRETINYGYTF.

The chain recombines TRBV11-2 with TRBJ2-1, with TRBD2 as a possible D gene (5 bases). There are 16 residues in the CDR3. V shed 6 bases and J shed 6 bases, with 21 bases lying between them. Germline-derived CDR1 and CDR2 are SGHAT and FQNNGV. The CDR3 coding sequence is TGTGCCAGCAGAGTTAGGAACAGCGGCCTCCTCAATGAGCAGTTCTTC. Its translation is CASRVRNSGLLNEQFF.

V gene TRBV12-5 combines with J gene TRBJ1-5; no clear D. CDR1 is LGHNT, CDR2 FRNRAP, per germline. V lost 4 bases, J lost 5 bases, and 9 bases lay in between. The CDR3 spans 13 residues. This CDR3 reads CASGSSGYQPQHF. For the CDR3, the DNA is TGTGCTAGTGGTTCCTCAGGTTATCAGCCCCAGCATTTT.

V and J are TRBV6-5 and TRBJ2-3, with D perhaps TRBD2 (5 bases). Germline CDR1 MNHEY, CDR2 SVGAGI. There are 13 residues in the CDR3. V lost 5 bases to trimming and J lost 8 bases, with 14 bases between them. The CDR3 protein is CASSRAYAGTQYF. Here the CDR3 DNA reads TGTGCCAGCAGTCGGGCTTACGCGGGTACGCAGTATTTT.

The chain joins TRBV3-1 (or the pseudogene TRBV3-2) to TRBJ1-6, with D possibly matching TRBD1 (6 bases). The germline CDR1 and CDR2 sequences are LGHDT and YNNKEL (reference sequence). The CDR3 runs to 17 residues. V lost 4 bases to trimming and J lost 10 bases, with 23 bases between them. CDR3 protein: CASSPTLMGAGGSPLHF. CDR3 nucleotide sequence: TGTGCCAGCAGCCCCACTCTCATGGGGGCAGGAGGATCACCCCTCCACTTT.

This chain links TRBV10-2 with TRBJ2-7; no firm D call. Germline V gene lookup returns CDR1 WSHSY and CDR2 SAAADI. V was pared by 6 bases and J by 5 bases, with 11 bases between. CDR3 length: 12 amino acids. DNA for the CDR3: TGCGCCAGCAGCGTCCTGTCCCACGAGCAGTACTTC. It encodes CASSVLSHEQYF.

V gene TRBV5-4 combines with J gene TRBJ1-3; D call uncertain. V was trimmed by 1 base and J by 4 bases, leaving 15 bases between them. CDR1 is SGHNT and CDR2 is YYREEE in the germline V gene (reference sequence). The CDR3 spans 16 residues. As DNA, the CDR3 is TGTGCCAGCAGCTTGATACCGGGGTCCCAGGGAAACACCATATATTTT. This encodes CASSLIPGSQGNTIYF. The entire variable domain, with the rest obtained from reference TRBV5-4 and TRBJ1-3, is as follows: ETGVTQSPTHLIKTRGQQVTLRCSSQSGHNTVSWYQQALGQGPQFIFQYYREEENGRGNFPPRFSGLQFPNYSSELNVNALELDDSALYLCASSLIPGSQGNTIYFGEGSWLTVV.

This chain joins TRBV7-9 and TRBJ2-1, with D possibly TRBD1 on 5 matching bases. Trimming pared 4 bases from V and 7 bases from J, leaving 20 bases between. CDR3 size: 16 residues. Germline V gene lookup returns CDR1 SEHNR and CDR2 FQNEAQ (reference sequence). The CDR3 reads CASSSLNGVAGNEQFF. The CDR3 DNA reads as TGTGCCAGCAGCTCTCTTAACGGAGTAGCAGGGAATGAGCAGTTCTTC.

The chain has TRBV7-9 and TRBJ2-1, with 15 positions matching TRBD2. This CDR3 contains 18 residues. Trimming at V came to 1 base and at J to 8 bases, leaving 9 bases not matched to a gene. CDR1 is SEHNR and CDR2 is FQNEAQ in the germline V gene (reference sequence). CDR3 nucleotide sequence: TGTGCCAGCAGCTTAGTGGGACTAGCGGGAGGCATATGGGATGAGCAGTTCTTC. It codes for CASSLVGLAGGIWDEQFF.

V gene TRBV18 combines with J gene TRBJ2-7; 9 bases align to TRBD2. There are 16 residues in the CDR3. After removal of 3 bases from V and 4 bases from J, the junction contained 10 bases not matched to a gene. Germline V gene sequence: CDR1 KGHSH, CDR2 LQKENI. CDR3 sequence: CASSPLAGTSRYEQYF. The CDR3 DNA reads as TGTGCCAGCTCACCCCTGGCCGGGACTAGCAGGTACGAGCAGTACTTC.

CDR3: CASSERRAPVSYNSPLHF. CDR3 coding DNA: TGTGCCAGCAGTGAAAGGAGGGCACCCGTCTCCTATAATTCACCCCTCCACTTT. The chain combines TRBV2 with TRBJ1-6; D unclear. Trimming took 2 bases from V and 0 from J, leaving 14 bases between them. Germline loops: CDR1 SNHLY, CDR2 FYNNEI. This CDR3 comprises 18 residues.

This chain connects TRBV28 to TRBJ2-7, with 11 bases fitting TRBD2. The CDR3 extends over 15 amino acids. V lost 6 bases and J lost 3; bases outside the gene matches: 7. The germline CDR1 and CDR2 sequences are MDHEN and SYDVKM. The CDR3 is CASRDGTSGLYEQYF. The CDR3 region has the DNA TGTGCCAGCAGGGACGGGACTAGCGGTCTCTACGAGCAGTACTTC. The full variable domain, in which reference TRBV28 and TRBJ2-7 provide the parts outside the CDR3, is DVKVTQSSRYLVKRTGEKVFLECVQDMDHENMFWYRQDPGLGLRLIYFSYDVKMKEKGDIPEGYSVSREKKERFSLILESASTNQTSMYLCASRDGTSGLYEQYFGPGTRLTVT.

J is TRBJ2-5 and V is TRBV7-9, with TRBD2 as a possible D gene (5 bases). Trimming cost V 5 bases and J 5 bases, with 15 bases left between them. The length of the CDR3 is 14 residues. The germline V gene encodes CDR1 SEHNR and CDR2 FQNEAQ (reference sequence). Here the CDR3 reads CASSPDLAWETQYF. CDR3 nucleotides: TGTGCCAGCAGCCCGGACTTAGCGTGGGAGACCCAGTACTTC.

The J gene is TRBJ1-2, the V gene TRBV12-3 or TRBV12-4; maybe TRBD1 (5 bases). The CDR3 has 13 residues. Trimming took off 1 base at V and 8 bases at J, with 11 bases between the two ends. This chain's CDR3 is CASSLGGHPGYTF. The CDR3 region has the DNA TGTGCCAGCAGTTTAGGAGGACATCCCGGCTACACCTTC.

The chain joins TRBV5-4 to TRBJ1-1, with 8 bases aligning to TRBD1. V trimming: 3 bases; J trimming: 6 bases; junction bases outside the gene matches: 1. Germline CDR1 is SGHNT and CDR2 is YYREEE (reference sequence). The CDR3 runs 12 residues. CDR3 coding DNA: TGTGCCAGCAGCTGGGGACAGGCTGAAGCTTTCTTT. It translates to CASSWGQAEAFF.